Listed below are T cell receptor beta chains from one sample, sequenced in a study of T cell responses to AZD1222 COVID-19 vaccine. Measured with immunoSEQ multiplex PCR; TCRdb has only the in-frame clones, and not every one. The sample records around 180,000 clones, around 88% being singletons. The sample was peripheral blood, taken on day 0 of AZD1222 vaccination. All receptors come from an adult in good health. Both conserved end residues are part of each CDR3. The D gene is left open where the match is weak. Clone sizes are given selectively: once, few, many, or a class where the clone is expanded.

CDR3 protein,CDR3 DNA,V gene,D gene,clone size,J gene
CASSYPEQGLNTEAFF,TGTGCCAGCAGTTACCCCGAACAGGGGCTGAACACTGAAGCTTTCTTT,TRBV6-5,TRBD1,once,TRBJ1-1
CASSQALGFTGELFF,TGCGCCAGCAGCCAAGCACTAGGGTTCACCGGGGAGCTGTTTTTT,TRBV4-3,.,once,TRBJ2-2
CASSVGGGLETQYF,TGTGCCAGCAGCGTAGGAGGGGGCCTGGAGACCCAGTACTTC,TRBV9,TRBD1,.,TRBJ2-5
CATSRAGRGDSPLHF,TGTGCCACCAGCAGAGCAGGGAGGGGGGATTCACCCCTCCACTTT,TRBV15,.,.,TRBJ1-6
CASSLSFGLYEQYF,TGTGCCAGCAGTTTATCCTTTGGGTTGTATGAGCAGTACTTC,TRBV27,.,.,TRBJ2-7
CATTGVMNTEAFF,TGTGCCACCACGGGGGTAATGAACACTGAAGCTTTCTTT,TRBV24-1,.,.,TRBJ1-1
CASSLQQGSEAFF,TGTGCCAGCAGCCTTCAACAGGGTAGTGAAGCTTTCTTT,TRBV7-9,.,.,TRBJ1-1
CASKNANTGELFF,TGTGCCAGCAAGAATGCGAACACCGGGGAGCTGTTTTTT,TRBV28,.,.,TRBJ2-2
CASSFPGQGSHTEAFF,TGTGCCAGCAGCTTCCCGGGACAGGGATCCCACACTGAAGCTTTCTTT,TRBV7-2,TRBD1,once,TRBJ1-1
CATSRASGQETQYF,TGTGCCACCTCACGGGCCTCCGGTCAAGAGACCCAGTACTTC,TRBV19,.,once,TRBJ2-5
CASSVTSGARLAKNIQYF,TGTGCCAGCAGTGTGACTAGCGGGGCCCGGCTAGCCAAAAACATTCAGTACTTC,TRBV2,TRBD2,.,TRBJ2-4
CASSTRLASYNEQFF,TGTGCCAGCAGCACCCGACTAGCGTCATACAATGAGCAGTTCTTC,TRBV7-9,TRBD2,.,TRBJ2-1
CASSVGDTNQPQHF,TGCGCCAGCAGCGTTGGGGACACAAATCAGCCCCAGCATTTT,TRBV5-1,.,.,TRBJ1-5
CACRGWTNTGELFF,TGTGCCTGTAGGGGGTGGACGAACACCGGGGAGCTGTTTTTT,TRBV30,.,.,TRBJ2-2
CASSLASSGNTIYF,TGTGCCAGCAGCTTGGCCAGCTCTGGAAACACCATATATTTT,TRBV7-2,.,.,TRBJ1-3
CASSAGGDTQYF,TGCGCCAGCAGCGCGGGGGGAGATACGCAGTATTTT,TRBV10-1,TRBD2,once,TRBJ2-3
CASSFGTSSPETQYF,TGCGCCAGCAGCTTCGGGACTAGTTCCCCAGAGACCCAGTACTTC,TRBV5-1,TRBD2,.,TRBJ2-5
CASSARQVMEPQHF,TGTGCCAGTAGTGCCCGACAGGTTATGGAGCCCCAGCATTTT,TRBV19,.,few,TRBJ1-5
CASSVVGAGMYGYTF,TGTGCCAGCAGCGTAGTCGGGGCAGGGATGTATGGCTACACCTTC,TRBV9,.,.,TRBJ1-2
CASSHRGLAAYEQYF,TGTGCCAGCAGCCACCGGGGACTAGCGGCCTACGAGCAGTACTTC,TRBV14,TRBD2,.,TRBJ2-7
CASSLRGAGELFF,TGTGCCAGCAGCCTCAGGGGTGCCGGGGAGCTGTTTTTT,TRBV3-1/TRBV3-2,.,.,TRBJ2-2
CSAKDTDTQYF,TGCAGTGCTAAAGACACAGATACGCAGTATTTT,TRBV20-1,.,.,TRBJ2-3
CATSRIKSGTGPYEQYF,TGTGCCACCAGCAGAATTAAATCCGGGACAGGGCCCTACGAGCAGTACTTC,TRBV15,TRBD1,.,TRBJ2-7
CASSQAQGAANYGYTF,TGTGCCAGCAGCCAAGCCCAGGGGGCGGCGAACTATGGCTACACCTTC,TRBV4-2,TRBD1,.,TRBJ1-2
CASSSDRGEFYGYTF,TGTGCCAGCAGTTCGGACAGGGGAGAATTCTATGGCTACACCTTC,TRBV6-5,TRBD1,.,TRBJ1-2
CASRPLKSPNQPQHF,TGTGCCAGCCGCCCCCTTAAATCCCCAAATCAGCCCCAGCATTTT,TRBV28,.,.,TRBJ1-5
CASSLGLAGEETQYF,TGTGCCAGCAGCTTGGGACTAGCGGGGGAAGAGACCCAGTACTTC,TRBV7-2,TRBD2,.,TRBJ2-5
CASDQGSTEAFF,TGTGCCAGCGATCAGGGTAGCACTGAAGCTTTCTTT,TRBV6-5,.,.,TRBJ1-1
CASSSTGTGNYEQYF,TGTGCCAGCAGCTCGACCGGGACAGGGAACTACGAGCAGTACTTC,TRBV7-2,TRBD1,.,TRBJ2-7
CASSEISVYEQYF,TGTGCCAGCAGTGAAATATCGGTCTACGAGCAGTACTTC,TRBV2,.,.,TRBJ2-7
CASSQDPRDQPQHF,TGTGCCAGCAGCCAAGACCCGAGGGACCAGCCCCAGCATTTT,TRBV3-1/TRBV3-2,.,.,TRBJ1-5
CASSYPTGGRYEQYF,TGTGCCAGCAGTTACCCCACAGGGGGCAGGTACGAGCAGTACTTC,TRBV6-5,TRBD1,.,TRBJ2-7
CAWSPETGHNTEAFF,TGTGCCTGGAGTCCCGAGACAGGGCATAACACTGAAGCTTTCTTT,TRBV30,TRBD1,.,TRBJ1-1
CASSLALIGTGGLSTEAFF,TGTGCCAGCAGCTTAGCGCTAATAGGTACAGGGGGGTTGAGCACTGAAGCTTTCTTT,TRBV7-2,TRBD1,.,TRBJ1-1
CASLCRGGITGELFF,TGCGCCAGCTTGTGCCGAGGGGGAATCACCGGGGAGCTGTTTTTT,TRBV10-1,.,.,TRBJ2-2
CASSQARGSNQPQHF,TGCGCCAGCAGCCAAGCAAGGGGGAGCAATCAGCCCCAGCATTTT,TRBV4-1,.,.,TRBJ1-5
CASSLLGWGGETQYF,TGTGCCAGCAGCTTATTAGGATGGGGGGGAGAGACCCAGTACTTC,TRBV7-9,TRBD2,.,TRBJ2-5
CASTPGGGGTDTQYF,TGTGCCAGCACTCCGGGGGGCGGAGGCACAGATACGCAGTATTTT,TRBV6-5,.,.,TRBJ2-3
CATSDTGGGNEKLFF,TGTGCCACCAGTGATACAGGGGGCGGGAATGAAAAACTGTTTTTT,TRBV24-1,TRBD1,once,TRBJ1-4
CASSRDRAVPGTNYGYTF,TGTGCCAGCAGCCGAGACAGGGCTGTACCCGGTACTAACTATGGCTACACCTTC,TRBV7-8,TRBD1,.,TRBJ1-2
CASSRRSGGTYEQYF,TGTGCCAGCAGCCGCCGGAGCGGGGGAACCTACGAGCAGTACTTC,TRBV7-2,TRBD2,.,TRBJ2-7
CSVDGSKSYNEQFF,TGCAGCGTTGACGGGAGTAAGTCCTACAATGAGCAGTTCTTC,TRBV29-1,.,.,TRBJ2-1
CASSIKTGGFFGNTEAFF,TGTGCCAGTAGTATAAAGACAGGGGGCTTTTTTGGAAACACTGAAGCTTTCTTT,TRBV19,TRBD1,.,TRBJ1-1
CASSSTGDWRYEQYF,TGTGCCAGCAGCAGTACAGGGGATTGGCGGTACGAGCAGTACTTC,TRBV7-8,TRBD1,.,TRBJ2-7
CASSLESGRDSPLHF,TGTGCCAGCAGTTTAGAGAGCGGGCGCGATTCACCCCTCCACTTT,TRBV28,.,.,TRBJ1-6
CASSLGNYGYTF,TGTGCCAGCAGTTTAGGGAACTATGGCTACACCTTC,TRBV28,.,.,TRBJ1-2
CATAGSTGNTIYF,TGTGCCACGGCCGGGTCCACCGGGAACACCATATATTTT,TRBV18,.,.,TRBJ1-3
CASSQGGVNEQFF,TGTGCCAGCAGCCAAGGAGGGGTCAATGAGCAGTTCTTC,TRBV14,.,.,TRBJ2-1
CASSPPSTDTQYF,TGTGCCAGCTCACCACCGTCCACAGATACGCAGTATTTT,TRBV18,.,.,TRBJ2-3
CASSESGIAKNIQYF,TGCGCCAGCAGTGAGTCGGGCATCGCCAAAAACATTCAGTACTTC,TRBV10-1,.,.,TRBJ2-4
CASSELVGIQYF,TGCGCCAGCAGTGAGTTGGTTGGGATCCAGTACTTC,TRBV10-1,.,few,TRBJ2-5
CASIPQAGAYGYTF,TGTGCCAGCATACCCCAAGCAGGGGCCTATGGCTACACCTTC,TRBV2,.,.,TRBJ1-2
CASSPAGLEQPQHF,TGTGCCAGCAGCCCCGCCGGTCTGGAGCAGCCCCAGCATTTT,TRBV11-2,.,.,TRBJ1-5
CASSSSPGGAYNEQFF,TGTGCCAGCAGCTCCAGTCCAGGGGGGGCCTACAATGAGCAGTTCTTC,TRBV7-2,.,.,TRBJ2-1
CASSPWTFASSYNSPLHF,TGTGCCAGCAGCCCCTGGACATTCGCTAGCTCCTATAATTCACCCCTCCACTTT,TRBV7-2,.,.,TRBJ1-6
CASSTRGQFRNTIYF,TGTGCCAGTAGTACCAGGGGCCAGTTTAGAAACACCATATATTTT,TRBV19,.,.,TRBJ1-3
CASSLGLPGLAGSYEQYF,TGTGCCAGCAGCTTGGGGCTCCCGGGACTAGCGGGGTCCTACGAGCAGTACTTC,TRBV5-4,TRBD2,.,TRBJ2-7
CASSSIPTGQVNTEAFF,TGTGCCAGCAGTTCCATCCCAACGGGACAGGTGAACACTGAAGCTTTCTTT,TRBV6-2/TRBV6-3,TRBD1,.,TRBJ1-1
CASSLGRTEAFF,TGTGCCAGCAGCTTAGGTAGAACTGAAGCTTTCTTT,TRBV5-4,.,.,TRBJ1-1
CASSAYRGGGPVVTQYF,TGTGCCAGCAGCGCCTACAGGGGAGGCGGGCCGGTGGTTACGCAGTATTTT,TRBV7-8,.,.,TRBJ2-3